This entry lists 5 T cell receptor beta chains sequenced from one sample in a study of T cell changes during pregnancy in multiple sclerosis. Profiled with immunoSEQ multiplex PCR; TCRdb holds only in-frame clones, not every one. The sample comprises more than 65,000 clones, roughly nine tenths of which are singletons, and roughly 0.21% rests with the top ten. Here the sequenced sample was CD4+ T cells from peripheral blood mononuclear cells, taken before pregnancy. These receptors originate from a female donor with multiple sclerosis, enrolled in a pregnancy study.

This clone came up a few times. The chain combines TRBV5-5 with TRBJ2-1, with TRBD2 identical over 8 bases. V was clipped by 4 bases and J by 0 bases; unmatched bases: 6. Germline V gene data show CDR1 as SGHKS and CDR2 as YYEKEE (reference sequence). This CDR3 has 16 amino acids. This CDR3 reads CASSATSGSSYNEQFF. The CDR3 nucleotides are TGTGCCAGCAGCGCAACTAGCGGAAGCTCCTACAATGAGCAGTTCTTC.

This clone is a singleton in its sample. The V and J genes are TRBV28 and TRBJ1-2, with a weak D call TRBD1 (6 bases). The V end lost 6 bases, the J end lost 5 bases, and 13 bases lay between the germline ends. The CDR3 is made up of 13 amino acids. Germline loops: CDR1 MDHEN, CDR2 SYDVKM. The CDR3 DNA reads TGTGCCAGCAGACACGACAGGCGGTATGGCTACACCTTC. Translated, it gives CASRHDRRYGYTF.

The chain couples TRBV7-3 to TRBJ1-1; possible D gene TRBD1, 6 bases. The CDR3 is made up of 14 amino acids. Trimming took off 5 bases at V and 1 base at J, with 11 bases between the two ends. In germline, CDR1 is SGHTA, CDR2 FQGTGA. CDR3 protein: CASSRQGTNTEAFF. The CDR3 coding sequence is TGTGCCAGCAGCCGGCAGGGGACGAACACTGAAGCTTTCTTT.

The chain couples TRBV29-1 to TRBJ2-7; 9 bases map to TRBD1. The V and J ends lost 6 bases and 2 bases, in that order; junction bases with no gene match: 8. The CDR3 totals 14 residues. From germline, CDR1 is SQVTM and CDR2 ANQGSEA. The CDR3 DNA is TGCAGCGTGGTCCCCGGACAGGGGCCCTACGAGCAGTACTTC. Translating it yields CSVVPGQGPYEQYF.

The rearrangement uses TRBV6-1 and TRBJ1-5; D gene unclear. Trimming removed 6 bases from V and 3 bases from J, with 15 bases in between. The CDR3 consists of 15 residues. Per germline, CDR1 MNHNS and CDR2 SASEGT. CDR3: CASRWELGPNQPQHF. The CDR3 DNA reads as TGTGCCAGCAGATGGGAGCTTGGACCCAATCAGCCCCAGCATTTT.